The 8 T cell receptor beta chains in this list originate from one sample, sequenced in a study of Ad26.COV2.S vaccination and SARS-CoV-2 variants. Profiled with immunoSEQ multiplex PCR; TCRdb holds only in-frame clones, not every one. The top ten hold 5% of the sample, which has 120,000 to 150,000 clones, 86% seen once. The specimen comprised peripheral blood, sampled after recovery from COVID-19. The receptors were gathered from a human donor who had recovered from COVID-19.

In its sample, this clone was seen a few times. V usage is TRBV29-1 and J usage is TRBJ1-2; 7 bases align to TRBD1. The CDR3 is 12 residues long. The J segment lost 4 bases and the V segment lost 6 bases, leaving 5 bases of the junction unmatched. The germline CDR1 and CDR2 sequences are SQVTM and ANQGSEA. CDR3 sequence reads: CSVQRQGYGYTF. The CDR3 coding sequence is TGCAGCGTCCAGAGACAGGGCTATGGCTACACCTTC.

The gene calls are TRBV30 and TRBJ2-3, with TRBD1 matching over 10 bases. V lost 1 base, J lost 5 bases, and 6 bases stayed unmatched. Germline assignment: CDR1 GTSNPN and CDR2 SVGIG (reference sequence). There are 15 residues in the CDR3. The CDR3 protein is CAWSDRDRGLDTQYF. The CDR3 nucleotides read TGTGCCTGGAGTGACCGGGACAGGGGATTAGATACGCAGTATTTT.

The rearrangement links TRBV27 to TRBJ1-5; possibly TRBD1 for D (5 bases). Germline V gene lookup returns CDR1 MNHEY and CDR2 SMNVEV (reference sequence). V lost 2 bases, J lost 5 bases, and 10 bases lay in between. The CDR3 spans 14 residues. Here the CDR3 reads CASSLGAGYQPQHF. The CDR3 DNA follows: TGTGCCAGCAGTTTAGGAGCAGGGTATCAGCCCCAGCATTTT.

This chain links TRBV10-3 with TRBJ2-7; TRBD1 matches at 7 bases. V lost 9 bases, J lost 6 bases, and 8 bases stayed unmatched. Germline V gene lookup returns CDR1 ENHRY and CDR2 SYGVKD. This CDR3 has 12 amino acids. DNA for the CDR3: TGTGCCATAAAGACAGGGCCAGGCGAGCAGTACTTC. Translating gives CAIKTGPGEQYF.

This chain connects TRBV7-8 to TRBJ1-1; maybe TRBD1 (6 bases). With 5 bases removed from V and 2 bases from J, the gap between germline ends came to 18 bases. Germline values: CDR1 SGHVS, CDR2 FQNEAQ. The CDR3 extends over 16 amino acids. The chain's CDR3 is CASSPTNGGLNTEAFF. DNA of the CDR3: TGTGCCAGCAGCCCGACGAATGGGGGGCTAAACACTGAAGCTTTCTTT. Drawing the rest from reference TRBV7-8 and TRBJ1-1, the complete variable domain is GAGVSQSPRYKVAKRGQDVALRCDPISGHVSLFWYQQALGQGPEFLTYFQNEAQLDKSGLPSDRFFAERPEGSVSTLKIQRTQQEDSAVYLCASSPTNGGLNTEAFFGQGTRLTVV.

This clone has more than one count but fewer than ten. The V and J genes are TRBV28 and TRBJ1-1, with 7 bases fitting TRBD1. The CDR3 has 12 amino acids. From germline, CDR1 is MDHEN and CDR2 SYDVKM. V lost 0 bases and J lost 8; bases outside the gene matches: 0. The DNA for the CDR3 is TGTGCCAGCAGTTTATGGGGACAGGAAGCTTTCTTT. It codes for CASSLWGQEAFF.

This clone was seen a few times. The rearrangement uses TRBV7-9 and TRBJ1-4; no clear D. This CDR3 region has 13 residues. Deletions cut 1 base from V and 11 bases from J, with 11 bases between. CDR1 and CDR2 from the germline V gene are SEHNR and FQNEAQ (reference sequence). This CDR3 is CASSLGSGGKLFF. In nucleotides, the CDR3 is TGTGCCAGCAGCTTAGGTAGTGGTGGGAAACTGTTTTTT.

V is TRBV6-6 and J is TRBJ1-6; 7 bases are a match to TRBD1. The junction had 4 bases not matched to a gene; V was cut back by 4 bases and J by 7 bases. Germline V gene sequence: CDR1 MNHNY, CDR2 SVGAGI (reference sequence). The CDR3 length is 14 residues. Here the CDR3 reads CASSLTGLNSPLHF. CDR3 DNA: TGTGCCAGCAGTTTGACAGGGTTAAATTCACCCCTCCACTTT.